The subject of this entry is one T cell receptor beta chain. Its cognate antigen is unknown. The CDR3 consists of 14 residues. V lost 3 bases and J lost 5; bases outside the gene matches: 0. Germline V gene data show CDR1 as LGHNA and CDR2 as YSLEER. The data belong to a study of shared clonotypes between healthy human individuals. Study information: Researchers drew samples from two women and a few men aged 18 to 49.

Donors comprised only Caucasian adults living in Nashville, Tennessee. Study-level points and caveats: The researchers took only blood, and tissue repertoires probably look different.

Genomic DNA (from each subset) was split evenly across several immunoSEQ plates. Profiled with immunoSEQ multiplex PCR; TCRdb holds only in-frame clones, not every one. The sample lists about 490,000 clones, over 70% occurring once. The sequence was obtained from a woman aged 40 to 50 in good health. Some clones in this sample may be carry-over from other donors' samples. V usage is TRBV4-3 and J usage is TRBJ2-5; 13 nucleotides match TRBD2. The sequenced sample was PBMCs. The CDR3 DNA sequence: TGCGCCAGCAGCCAGGGACTAGCGGGGGAGACCCAGTACTTC. Translating gives CASSQGLAGETQYF.